This TCR beta chain appears in the sequencing data of a study of T cells after yellow fever vaccination. A word on this clonotype: Its antigen is not known.

General study points: Most clones from primary vaccination were detected again post-booster (roughly 95% CD4, 88% CD8).

CDR1 LGHNA and CDR2 YSLEER come from the germline V gene. The CDR3 spans 15 residues. Trimming cost V 6 bases and J 7 bases; bases outside gene matches: 11. The 5'RACE template-switching step produced TCR cDNA and added a universal primer site and UMIs. One entry per CDR3 protein, called by TCRdb with MiXCR from the 5' RACE reads. The repertoire holds a few hundred thousand distinct CDR3 sequences, with about 6.9% as singletons. Here the sequenced sample was PBMCs, taken about 49 days after the first yellow fever vaccination. The gene calls are TRBV4-3 and TRBJ1-3, with 8 nucleotides matching TRBD1. The TCR was taken from a man aged 18-30 years who received the YFV17D yellow fever vaccine. The CDR3 sequence is CASRGQGPRGNTIYF. In DNA form, the CDR3 reads TGCGCCAGCAGAGGACAGGGCCCACGGGGGAACACCATATATTTT.